The clone carrying this T cell receptor (beta chain) has more than one count but fewer than ten. Its antigen is still unknown. Sample time point: week 11, during vaccination. Doses of 300 ug of mutant IDH1 20-mer peptide were given with topical imiquimod. Some clones are missing from TCRdb's copy, which holds only in-frame ones; the method was immunoSEQ multiplex PCR. The sample yields 55,000 to 65,000 clones, over 70% seen once. The entry originates in a study of a mutant IDH1 vaccine in newly diagnosed glioma. Whole-study context: Previous treatment comprised radiotherapy, temozolomide, or both, mostly both.

The TCR originated in a man in his fifties or sixties with glioma. The source material was PBMCs, sampled from a glioma patient whose treatment included an IDH1 peptide vaccine.

CDR3 bases: TGCGCCAGCAGCCGAGGACCAGTTAGGACAGCGAACACTGAAGCTTTCTTT. Translating it yields CASSRGPVRTANTEAFF. V and J are TRBV4-1 and TRBJ1-1; perhaps TRBD1 as D (6 bases). Deletions cut 4 bases from V and 1 base from J, with 19 bases between. The CDR3 is 17 amino acids. Germline V CDR1 and CDR2: MGHRA, YSYEKL.